This T cell receptor beta chain stems from a study of blood T cell repertoires in COVID-19. In the source study's methods: The assay estimated nucleated cells by amplifying reference gene primers. Sequencing was performed with immunoSEQ multiplex PCR; in TCRdb, only in-frame clones are kept and a portion is missing. For V, J and clone size, that table is used; D and trimming come from the DNA. The data hold a few hundred thousand clones, with approximately 90% observed a single time. V was trimmed by 5 bases and J by 5 bases, leaving 17 bases between them. Per germline, CDR1 MNHEY and CDR2 SMNVEV (reference sequence). The CDR3 has 15 amino acids. The age range of participants was 18 to 89 years, with residence in more than 20 US areas.

Source material: PBMCs or T cells enriched from blood (not recorded which). The receptor was isolated from a young man who had recovered from COVID-19. The chain is built from TRBV27 and TRBJ2-3; a possible D gene is TRBD2 (7 bases). The DNA for the CDR3 is TGTGCCAGCAGTCTTATACTGGGGGGGCGAGATACGCAGTATTTT. It is translated as CASSLILGGRDTQYF.